The 22 T cell receptor beta chains presented below share a single source sample, sequenced in a study of CD8+CD57+ T cells in acquired aplastic anemia. Genomic DNA provided the template from which TCR beta VDJ and CDR3 profiles were obtained. TCRdb recomputed calls from the reads with MiXCR, one row per CDR3 protein. The table shows a few hundred thousand distinct CDR3 sequences, with 45% to 65% occurring only once. CD8+CD57+ cell expansion had been shown by flow cytometry in patients chosen for sequencing. Input material: sorted CD4+, CD8+, or CD8+CD57+ T cells (not recorded which) from PBMCs. Every receptor here comes from a human donor with aplastic anemia.

This clonotype was seen many times. V gene TRBV19 combines with J gene TRBJ1-5; D is unclear. The length of the CDR3 is 18 residues. Germline assignment: CDR1 LNHDA and CDR2 SQIVND (reference sequence). V was trimmed by 3 bases and J by 0 bases, leaving 18 bases between them. CDR3 protein: CASSMSAQLRFSNQPQHF. CDR3 DNA sequence: TGTGCCAGTAGTATGAGTGCACAGTTACGGTTTAGCAATCAGCCCCAGCATTTT.

As concerns this clonotype: At one of its ends the junction is not consistent with the germline gene, which may arise from a read error. This chain uses TRBV7-9 with TRBJ2-7, with TRBD2 as a possible D gene (5 bases). This CDR3 is 14 amino acids long. Per the germline V gene, CDR1 is SEHNR and CDR2 is FQNEAQ (reference sequence). The CDR3 protein is CASSLRSGGYEQYF. DNA of the CDR3: TGCGCCAGCAGCTTGAGGAGCGGAGGCTACGAGCAGTACTTC.

This clonotype was seen many times. The genes are TRBV4-1 and TRBJ2-7; 7 nucleotides align to TRBD2. The germline V gene encodes CDR1 MGHRA and CDR2 YSYEKL. The CDR3 covers 16 residues. Trimming removed 3 bases from V and 0 bases from J; junction bases left unmatched: 8. CDR3 amino acids: CASSQRETSPSYEQYF. CDR3 bases: TGCGCCAGCAGCCAGCGGGAGACTAGCCCCTCCTACGAGCAGTACTTC.

This sequence joins TRBV2 and TRBJ1-5, with D possibly matching TRBD1 (5 bases). CDR3 length: 15 amino acids. In germline, CDR1 is SNHLY, CDR2 FYNNEI. V lost 1 base and J 3 bases, leaving 10 bases between the germline ends. CDR3 residues: CASSEGGVYNQPQHF. As DNA, the CDR3 is TGTGCCAGCAGTGAAGGAGGGGTCTACAATCAGCCCCAGCATTTT.

The gene calls are TRBV10-3 and TRBJ1-1; the D gene is possibly TRBD1 (6 bases). This CDR3 is built from 16 residues. Per the germline V gene, CDR1 is ENHRY and CDR2 is SYGVKD. V was trimmed by 4 bases and J by 1 base, leaving 16 bases between them. The CDR3 bases are TGTGCCATCAGTGGCCCCTGGGCAGGGGCGAACACTGAAGCTTTCTTT. This encodes CAISGPWAGANTEAFF.

This clonotype was recorded at least ten times. The J gene is TRBJ2-2, the V gene TRBV5-1; D gene ambiguous. From germline, CDR1 is SGHRS and CDR2 YFSETQ. Trimming left V 5 bases short and J 6 bases short, with 14 bases between. The CDR3 has 14 residues. CDR3 protein: CASRSALVSGELFF. The CDR3 DNA follows: TGCGCCAGCAGAAGCGCTCTAGTCTCCGGGGAGCTGTTTTTT. Drawing the rest from reference TRBV5-1 and TRBJ2-2, the complete variable domain is KAGVTQTPRYLIKTRGQQVTLSCSPISGHRSVSWYQQTPGQGLQFLFEYFSETQRNKGNFPGRFSGRQFSNSRSEMNVSTLELGDSALYLCASRSALVSGELFFGEGSRLTVL.

This clonotype was recorded at least ten times. This chain joins TRBV2 and TRBJ2-1, with unresolved D. The V end was cut by 4 bases, the J end by 3 bases, with 10 bases between. Germline CDR1 and CDR2: SNHLY and FYNNEI. The CDR3 covers 14 residues. The CDR3 DNA reads as TGTGCCAGCAGTGTTGAAGGGTACTACAATGAGCAGTTCTTC. Its translation: CASSVEGYYNEQFF.

J is TRBJ2-7 and V is TRBV29-1; possible D gene TRBD1, 7 bases. Trimming cost V 0 bases and J 2 bases, with 17 bases left between them. CDR1 is SQVTM, CDR2 ANQGSEA, per germline. This CDR3 comprises 16 residues. The CDR3 protein is CSVEDPGTQGAYEQYF. The CDR3 region has the DNA TGCAGCGTTGAAGATCCCGGGACTCAGGGGGCCTACGAGCAGTACTTC.

This clonotype has a handful of counts. J is TRBJ1-1 and V is TRBV19; possible D gene TRBD1, 6 bases. V lost 6 bases and J 0 bases, leaving 14 bases between the germline ends. Germline assignment: CDR1 LNHDA and CDR2 SQIVND (reference sequence). The CDR3 has 15 residues. As DNA, the CDR3 is TGTGCCAGTAGCGAGTATGGACAGCTGAACACTGAAGCTTTCTTT. This sequence encodes CASSEYGQLNTEAFF.

The chain employs TRBV6-5 and TRBJ1-6; the D is unclear. The ends were cut back, 8 bases at V and 5 bases at J, with 13 bases in the middle. Germline-derived CDR1 and CDR2 are MNHEY and SVGAGI. The CDR3 contains 14 residues. The CDR3 DNA reads TGTGCCAGCTCCAAAGTCAGTAATAATTCACCCCTCCACTTT. It encodes CASSKVSNNSPLHF.

In its sample, this clonotype was seen once. At one end the junction does not follow the germline gene, possibly because of a read error. The rearrangement uses TRBV2 and TRBJ1-1; maybe TRBD1 (5 bases). In germline, CDR1 is SNHLY, CDR2 FYNNEI. This CDR3 has 13 amino acids. CDR3 region: CASRSWVDTEALF. DNA of the CDR3: TGTGCCAGCAGGTCGTGGGTGGACACTGAAGCTCTCTTT.

The chain combines TRBV9 with TRBJ2-7; D might be TRBD2 (6 bases). This CDR3 comprises 14 residues. The germline V and J ends were trimmed by 0 bases and 3 bases, with 10 bases remaining between them. Germline CDR1 SGDLS, CDR2 YYNGEE. CDR3: CASSVGSSGYEQYF. Written as DNA, the CDR3 is TGTGCCAGCAGCGTAGGTAGTAGCGGCTACGAGCAGTACTTC.

V and J are TRBV12-3 or TRBV12-4 and TRBJ2-5, with D perhaps matching TRBD1 (6 bases). V was clipped by 6 bases and J by 2 bases, with 19 bases between them. This CDR3 is 16 amino acids long. CDR3 nucleotide sequence: TGTGCCAGCAGGGGACGTGGACAGCTTCCACAAGAGACCCAGTACTTC. This encodes CASRGRGQLPQETQYF.

As regards this clonotype: Here the CDR3 omits its conserved ending phenylalanine or tryptophan, so a read error is the likely source. This chain connects TRBV12-3 or TRBV12-4 to TRBJ2-7, with D tentatively TRBD1 or TRBD2 (5 bases each). CDR3 size: 15 residues. As DNA, the CDR3 is TGTGCCGGCAGTTCTATAGGGACCGGTAATTACGAGCAGTACCTC. Its protein is CAGSSIGTGNYEQYL.

V usage is TRBV20-1 and J usage is TRBJ2-3; a possible D gene is TRBD1 (6 bases). The V end was cut by 4 bases, the J end by 2 bases, with 13 bases between. Germline V gene lookup returns CDR1 DFQATT and CDR2 SNEGSKA (reference sequence). The CDR3 runs to 14 residues. This CDR3 is CSATQTGHTDTQYF. CDR3 bases: TGCAGTGCTACTCAGACAGGACACACAGATACGCAGTATTTT.

The chain joins TRBV24-1 to TRBJ2-5, with D perhaps matching TRBD1 or TRBD2 (5 bases each). This CDR3 contains 16 residues. V was clipped by 8 bases and J by 1 base, with 19 bases between them. CDR1 is KGHDR, CDR2 SFDVKD, per germline. The CDR3 bases are TGTGCCACCACGAGGGGCGGGTCGCAAATCCAAGAGACCCAGTACTTC. It specifies CATTRGGSQIQETQYF.

In this sample, this clonotype turned up many times. At one end the junction does not follow the germline gene, possibly because of a read error. The V call is TRBV2, the J call TRBJ1-2; 7 nucleotides match TRBD1. The CDR3 covers 13 residues. Germline loops: CDR1 SNHLY, CDR2 FYNNEI. The CDR3 here is CASSEDRAYGYTF. Here the CDR3 DNA reads TGTGCCAGCAGCGAAGACAGGGCATATGGCTACACCTTC.

With regard to this clonotype: One end of the junction is discordant with germline, which a read error may explain. This chain links TRBV7-7 with TRBJ2-5, with unresolved D. The CDR3 spans 15 residues. The germline V gene has CDR1 SSHAT and CDR2 FNYEAQ (reference sequence). The DNA for the CDR3 is TGTGCTAGCAGTCGTTCGGCCGGGCGTTTCCAGACCCAGTACTTC. It encodes CASSRSAGRFQTQYF.

Only a few counts were recorded for this clonotype. This chain links TRBV7-9 with TRBJ2-7; D is possibly TRBD2 (5 bases). Deletions cut 7 bases from V and 3 bases from J, with 16 bases between. The CDR3 loop spans 14 amino acids. Germline V gene data show CDR1 as SEHNR and CDR2 as FQNEAQ (reference sequence). The CDR3 protein is CASTLRAGGYEQYF. In nucleotides, the CDR3 is TGTGCCAGCACCCTTAGGGCCGGAGGCTACGAGCAGTACTTC.

There are many counts of this clonotype. The chain uses TRBV9 and TRBJ2-5, with 9 positions matching TRBD1. This CDR3 has 17 residues. CDR1 is SGDLS and CDR2 is YYNGEE in the germline V gene. The V gene end was trimmed by 3 bases and the J gene end by 2 bases; junction bases not matched to a gene: 11. CDR3: CASSEVGTGSLQETQYF. Written as DNA, the CDR3 is TGTGCCAGCAGCGAGGTGGGGACAGGGAGTCTACAAGAGACCCAGTACTTC.

The chain couples TRBV6-6 to TRBJ2-5; 11 nucleotides agree with TRBD2. J lost 4 bases, V lost 2 bases, and 12 bases had no gene match. The CDR3 runs 18 residues. The germline gives CDR1 MNHNY, CDR2 SVGAGI (reference sequence). The DNA of the CDR3 is TGTGCCAGCAGTTACCAAGACGTTAGCGGGGGGGCCTTAGAGACCCAGTACTTC. This encodes CASSYQDVSGGALETQYF.

The genes are TRBV6-4 and TRBJ1-6; TRBD1 agrees at 7 bases. Trimming took 6 bases from V and 8 from J; bases not matched to a gene: 7. CDR3 length: 14 residues. Germline loops: CDR1 MRHNA, CDR2 SNTAGT. Here the CDR3 reads CASRGDRAYSPLHF. CDR3 DNA: TGTGCCAGCAGGGGCGACAGGGCCTATTCACCCCTCCACTTT.